Described below is a single TCR beta chain sequence and its context. Its antigen remains unknown. This entry is derived from a study of graft-versus-host responses after intestinal transplantation. Study-wide context: Every one of the recipients received anti-thymocyte globulin induction and afterwards took tacrolimus and steroids for around 3 years.

Germline values: CDR1 MNHEY, CDR2 SMNVEV (reference sequence). Deletions cut 7 bases from V and 5 bases from J, with 17 bases between. The CDR3 has 14 residues. Here immunoSEQ multiplex PCR was the method, and the copy in TCRdb shows in-frame clones only, minus some. The repertoire holds roughly 98,000 clones, approximately 95% seen once, with 1.1% in the top ten. This chain joins TRBV27 and TRBJ1-1, with D possibly being TRBD1 (5 bases). The receptor was derived from a human donor who was the organ donor for an intestinal transplant. This specimen consisted of unstimulated CD8+ T cells sorted from spleen or lymph node cells, obtained before transplant. CDR3 sequence reads: CASTSLGGNTEAFF. The CDR3 DNA follows: TGTGCCAGCACTTCGCTGGGGGGAAATACTGAAGCTTTCTTT.